The 22 T cell receptor beta chains listed next were all sequenced from one sample in a study of T cell responses to AZD1222 COVID-19 vaccine. Libraries were prepared by immunoSEQ multiplex PCR; TCRdb keeps only in-frame clonotypes and omits some of them. The sample comprises about 120,000 clones, roughly 90% of which are singletons, and roughly 3.5% rests with the top ten. Material: peripheral blood, obtained on day 0 of AZD1222 vaccination. These receptors were taken from an adult in good health.

This sequence joins TRBV19 and TRBJ1-3, with unresolved D. Germline V gene lookup returns CDR1 LNHDA and CDR2 SQIVND (reference sequence). The CDR3 is 15 amino acids. Trimming left V 5 bases short and J 0 bases short, with 11 bases between. The CDR3 region is CASSSHRGSGNTIYF. The CDR3 nucleotides read TGTGCCAGTAGTTCTCACAGAGGCTCTGGAAACACCATATATTTT.

V and J are TRBV6-5 and TRBJ1-2; weak D call: TRBD1 (6 bases). The length of the CDR3 is 14 residues. The ends were cut back, 6 bases at V and 6 bases at J, with 17 bases in the middle. The germline V gene encodes CDR1 MNHEY and CDR2 SVGAGI. The chain's CDR3 is CASRTGGPSDGYTF. CDR3 sequence (DNA): TGTGCCAGCAGAACGGGGGGGCCGAGCGATGGCTACACCTTC.

Concerning this clone itself: Other DNA sequences of this sample code for an identical CDR3. V and J are TRBV19 and TRBJ1-1; tentatively, D is TRBD1 (5 bases). V shed 3 bases and J shed 5 bases, with 10 bases lying between them. Germline V lookup: CDR1 LNHDA, CDR2 SQIVND (reference sequence). The CDR3 length is 13 residues. The CDR3 coding sequence is TGTGCCAGTAGTATCAAAGGGGATACTGAAGCTTTCTTT. Residues: CASSIKGDTEAFF.

The chain joins TRBV24-1 to TRBJ1-5; 7 positions match TRBD1. Germline-derived CDR1 and CDR2 are KGHDR and SFDVKD. The CDR3 totals 14 residues. J lost 0 bases, V lost 10 bases, and 5 bases had no gene match. The CDR3 DNA reads TGTGCCACTCAAACAGGGGATAGCAATCAGCCCCAGCATTTT. As protein: CATQTGDSNQPQHF.

V gene TRBV18 combines with J gene TRBJ1-6; 8 bases fit TRBD1. CDR3 length: 15 amino acids. In germline, CDR1 is KGHSH, CDR2 LQKENI. V shed 5 bases and J 8 bases; nucleotides not matched to a gene: 8. The CDR3 sequence is CASSDRTGTYSPLHF. The CDR3, as DNA: TGTGCCAGCTCAGACCGGACAGGGACCTATTCACCCCTCCACTTT.

The chain employs TRBV5-4 and TRBJ2-1; TRBD1 matches at 7 bases. The germline CDR1 and CDR2 sequences are SGHNT and YYREEE (reference sequence). The CDR3 contains 14 residues. Trimming at V came to 6 bases and at J to 4 bases, leaving 7 bases not matched to a gene. CDR3: CASMRGPDYNEQFF. In DNA, the CDR3 is TGTGCCAGCATGAGGGGGCCTGATTACAATGAGCAGTTCTTC.

The chain carries TRBV6-1 and TRBJ1-2, with no clear D. Trimming removed 2 bases at V and 1 base at J, with 14 bases between. Looked up from germline, CDR1 is MNHNS and CDR2 is SASEGT. The CDR3 runs to 16 residues. CDR3 region: CASSESPASVNYGYTF. CDR3 DNA: TGTGCCAGCAGTGAATCCCCCGCCAGTGTTAACTATGGCTACACCTTC.

The CDR3 region is CASLPAWTSDTEAFF. The CDR3 nucleotides are TGTGCCAGCCTCCCGGCCTGGACATCGGACACTGAAGCTTTCTTT. The J gene is TRBJ1-1, the V gene TRBV6-5; D perhaps matches TRBD1 (5 bases). CDR1 and CDR2 from the germline V gene are MNHEY and SVGAGI. CDR3 length equals 15 residues. Trimming took 8 bases from V and 3 from J, leaving 19 bases between them.

This chain connects TRBV7-6 to TRBJ2-1; 9 positions match TRBD2. The CDR3 extends over 14 amino acids. The V gene end was trimmed by 6 bases and the J gene end by 7 bases; junction bases not matched to a gene: 7. From germline, CDR1 is SGHVS and CDR2 FNYEAQ. The CDR3 DNA reads as TGTGCCAGCAGTGGGCTAGCGGGGTGGAATGAGCAGTTCTTC. It specifies CASSGLAGWNEQFF.

The chain carries TRBV6-5 and TRBJ2-6; a weak D match, TRBD1 (6 bases). The CDR3 spans 14 residues. With 8 bases removed from V and 4 bases from J, the gap between germline ends came to 12 bases. The germline gives CDR1 MNHEY, CDR2 SVGAGI. The CDR3 region is CASHETGGANVLTF. CDR3 DNA sequence: TGTGCCAGCCACGAAACAGGGGGGGCCAACGTCCTGACTTTC.

This chain joins TRBV5-1 and TRBJ2-5; D unclear. The CDR3 sequence is 12 residues long. The V end lost 0 bases, the J end lost 4 bases, and 4 bases lay between the germline ends. From germline, CDR1 is SGHRS and CDR2 YFSETQ. DNA of the CDR3: TGCGCCAGCAGCTTGGGGTTAGAGACCCAGTACTTC. Protein: CASSLGLETQYF.

The rearrangement links TRBV5-6 to TRBJ2-5; TRBD2 matches 15 bases. This CDR3 comprises 17 residues. The V segment lost 4 bases and the J segment 4 bases; nucleotides outside the gene matches: 8. The germline CDR1 and CDR2 sequences are SGHDT and YYEEEE. CDR3 DNA sequence: TGTGCCAGCAGCCCAGGTTGGGGACTAGCGGGAGGAGAGACCCAGTACTTC. Translation gives CASSPGWGLAGGETQYF.

V usage is TRBV7-8 and J usage is TRBJ1-4, with D unresolved. The CDR3 is 16 amino acids. Looked up from germline, CDR1 is SGHVS and CDR2 is FQNEAQ. The V and J ends lost 0 bases and 7 bases respectively, with 15 bases between them. The CDR3 is CASSLADPGGSEKLFF. In DNA, the CDR3 is TGTGCCAGCAGCTTAGCCGACCCAGGAGGGAGTGAAAAACTGTTTTTT.

The chain carries TRBV11-3 and TRBJ2-2; TRBD2 is a possible D gene (5 bases). V was cut by 6 bases and J by 1 base, with 6 bases left in between. The CDR3 length is 13 residues. Germline V gene sequence: CDR1 SGHNT, CDR2 YENEEA. The CDR3 is CASSEGNTGELFF. In DNA, the CDR3 is TGTGCCAGCAGTGAGGGGAACACCGGGGAGCTGTTTTTT.

This clone came up once. DNA for the CDR3: TGCGCCAGCAGCTTGGATTCGGGGTTGGGCTACACCTTC. Residues: CASSLDSGLGYTF. The chain couples TRBV5-1 to TRBJ1-2; D call uncertain. Trimming pared 0 bases from V and 8 bases from J, leaving 11 bases between. The germline CDR1 and CDR2 sequences are SGHRS and YFSETQ. The CDR3 runs to 13 residues.

This chain uses TRBV2 with TRBJ1-6; no definite D call. The CDR3 length is 15 residues. Trimming took 2 bases from V and 5 from J, leaving 10 bases between them. Germline CDR1 SNHLY, CDR2 FYNNEI. The CDR3 sequence is CASSERWSDNSPLHF. CDR3 bases: TGTGCCAGCAGTGAACGGTGGTCTGATAATTCACCCCTCCACTTT.

CDR3 region: CASSDLTGGSGNTIYF. In DNA, the CDR3 is TGTGCCAGCAGTGATCTTACAGGGGGCTCTGGAAACACCATATATTTT. This chain connects TRBV25-1 to TRBJ1-3, with TRBD1 identical over 8 bases. CDR1 is MGHDK and CDR2 is SYGVNS in the germline V gene. This CDR3 spans 16 amino acids. J gave up 0 bases and V 3 bases, and 4 bases lay outside the gene matches.

This rearrangement joins TRBV19 to TRBJ1-1, with TRBD1 matching 8 bases. V dropped 5 bases and J dropped 2; count of bases not matched to a gene: 7. Germline CDR1 reads LNHDA; CDR2 reads SQIVND (reference sequence). The CDR3 is made up of 15 amino acids. The CDR3 DNA is TGTGCCAGTAGTGCACTACAGGGGGGCAACACTGAAGCTTTCTTT. It is translated as CASSALQGGNTEAFF.

In its sample, this clone was seen a few times. The CDR3 here is CASSESVDASYEQYF. CDR3 DNA sequence: TGTGCCAGCAGTGAATCCGTGGACGCTTCCTACGAGCAGTACTTC. The chain has TRBV6-1 and TRBJ2-7; D is undetermined. Trimming left V 2 bases short and J 1 base short, with 12 bases between. Germline lookup yields CDR1 MNHNS and CDR2 SASEGT. This CDR3 is built from 15 residues.

The chain has TRBV5-1 and TRBJ2-3, with a tentative D call TRBD2 (5 bases). The germline V and J ends were trimmed by 4 bases and 3 bases, with 15 bases remaining between them. This CDR3 spans 15 amino acids. The germline gives CDR1 SGHRS, CDR2 YFSETQ. The CDR3 loop reads CASSLDYTGTDTQYF. Here the CDR3 DNA reads TGCGCCAGCAGCCTAGACTATACGGGTACAGATACGCAGTATTTT.

In DNA form, the CDR3 reads TGTGCCAGCAGTTACCCGCACCGGGACAGGGACTATGGCTACACCTTC. Residues: CASSYPHRDRDYGYTF. The chain combines TRBV6-5 with TRBJ1-2; the match to TRBD1 covers 9 bases. Germline V gene data show CDR1 as MNHEY and CDR2 as SVGAGI. CDR3 length: 16 residues. V shed 2 bases and J 3 bases; nucleotides not matched to a gene: 7.

This clone was counted between two and nine times. This chain links TRBV23-1 with TRBJ1-5; D is possibly TRBD1 (6 bases). TRBV23-1 is flagged as an ORF with uncertain function. V shed 7 bases and J shed 6 bases, with 19 bases lying between them. The CDR3 length is 15 residues. CDR3 in DNA: TGCGCCAGCACCTTAACCGGGACACCGGCTCAGCCCCAGCATTTT. As protein: CASTLTGTPAQPQHF.